This is a list of T cell receptor beta chains from one sample in a study of control samples from healthy donors and cancer patients. Libraries were prepared by immunoSEQ multiplex PCR; TCRdb keeps only in-frame clonotypes and omits some of them. In total, the table holds about 190,000 clones. Sequenced input: blood. Receptors originate from a woman aged 30 to 39 in good health. Each CDR3 is given without its conserved first and last residue. The order of the fields is V gene, D gene, J gene, CDR3 protein. The D gene is left open where the match is weak.

v_call: TRBV29-1; d_call: TRBD1; j_call: TRBJ2-3; cdr3_aa: SVEGQGFTDTQY
v_call: TRBV28; d_call: NA; j_call: TRBJ2-7; cdr3_aa: ASRRPPGQNEQY
v_call: TRBV29-1; d_call: NA; j_call: TRBJ2-7; cdr3_aa: SVGGGGGPYEQY
v_call: TRBV28; d_call: NA; j_call: TRBJ2-1; cdr3_aa: ASSQRTILGHEQF
v_call: TRBV28; d_call: TRBD1; j_call: TRBJ1-2; cdr3_aa: ASRWGQGARVYGYT
v_call: TRBV9; d_call: NA; j_call: TRBJ1-2; cdr3_aa: ASSVGDGYT
v_call: TRBV6-5; d_call: NA; j_call: TRBJ1-3; cdr3_aa: ASSYESTIY
v_call: TRBV6-6; d_call: NA; j_call: TRBJ1-6; cdr3_aa: ASRGGSYNSPLH
v_call: TRBV5-5; d_call: NA; j_call: TRBJ2-7; cdr3_aa: ASSPPRANFPEQY
v_call: TRBV15; d_call: NA; j_call: TRBJ2-5; cdr3_aa: ATSRDPLAWGGRETQY
v_call: TRBV6-6; d_call: NA; j_call: TRBJ1-4; cdr3_aa: ASTTGRHNEKLF
v_call: TRBV19; d_call: NA; j_call: TRBJ2-1; cdr3_aa: ASRAEDGFRSYNEQF
v_call: TRBV10-2; d_call: TRBD1; j_call: TRBJ1-5; cdr3_aa: ATRRGQGDNQPQH
v_call: TRBV2; d_call: NA; j_call: TRBJ1-1; cdr3_aa: ASSVNGMNTEAF
v_call: TRBV28; d_call: NA; j_call: TRBJ1-1; cdr3_aa: ASSLARLNTEAF
v_call: TRBV5-4; d_call: TRBD2; j_call: TRBJ2-1; cdr3_aa: ASSPGLAGSNEQF
v_call: TRBV7-9; d_call: NA; j_call: TRBJ1-1; cdr3_aa: ASSFYSTSTEAF
v_call: TRBV27; d_call: NA; j_call: TRBJ1-1; cdr3_aa: ASSLLPYEGEAF
v_call: TRBV24-1; d_call: TRBD2; j_call: TRBJ2-3; cdr3_aa: ATSGKYGTSGTDTQY
v_call: TRBV18; d_call: NA; j_call: TRBJ1-5; cdr3_aa: ASSGESGNQPQH
v_call: TRBV27; d_call: TRBD1; j_call: TRBJ1-1; cdr3_aa: ASHRGREAF
v_call: TRBV14; d_call: NA; j_call: TRBJ2-7; cdr3_aa: ASSQTASVEQY
v_call: TRBV18; d_call: TRBD1; j_call: TRBJ2-5; cdr3_aa: ASSPQGVIETQY
v_call: TRBV6-4; d_call: TRBD1; j_call: TRBJ2-7; cdr3_aa: ASAITGGSDEQY
v_call: TRBV5-8; d_call: NA; j_call: TRBJ2-3; cdr3_aa: ASSLAGLGADTQY
v_call: TRBV5-4; d_call: NA; j_call: TRBJ1-1; cdr3_aa: ASSRDMGTEAF
v_call: TRBV19; d_call: NA; j_call: TRBJ1-5; cdr3_aa: ASTASGQPQH
v_call: TRBV27; d_call: NA; j_call: TRBJ1-3; cdr3_aa: ASSPTGLSGNTIY
v_call: TRBV7-2; d_call: NA; j_call: TRBJ2-3; cdr3_aa: ASSHPRISTDTQY
v_call: TRBV6-4; d_call: NA; j_call: TRBJ1-4; cdr3_aa: ASSEGPSEKLF
v_call: TRBV19; d_call: TRBD1; j_call: TRBJ2-2; cdr3_aa: ASSSGQGTGELF
v_call: TRBV28; d_call: NA; j_call: TRBJ2-2; cdr3_aa: ASSFRGLAAGELF
v_call: TRBV4-1; d_call: NA; j_call: TRBJ1-4; cdr3_aa: ASSQVQSGEKLF
v_call: TRBV27; d_call: NA; j_call: TRBJ2-7; cdr3_aa: ASSPGYEQY
v_call: TRBV5-8; d_call: TRBD1; j_call: TRBJ1-2; cdr3_aa: AGSGPGQHYGYT
v_call: TRBV9; d_call: TRBD1; j_call: TRBJ1-4; cdr3_aa: ASSVDRAGEKLF
v_call: TRBV10-3; d_call: NA; j_call: TRBJ1-1; cdr3_aa: ANAQGRDTEAF
v_call: TRBV5-4; d_call: NA; j_call: TRBJ2-1; cdr3_aa: ASSADSSYNEQF